The T cell receptor beta chain under discussion was sequenced for a study of blood T cells in healthy people across ages (dated by TCRdb to between 2014 and 2016). Looking at the study overall: In model experiments, template switching captured about one uniquely barcoded TCR beta cDNA molecule for every two T cells. Donors were grouped into four age groups: young (average approximately 15 years), middle-aged (under 40), aged (62) and long-lived (approximately 78). Donors of different ages were randomly distributed across sequencing lanes to avoid experimental bias. The study measured age-related changes in TCR beta repertoire diversity using deep sequencing normalized with unique cDNA molecular identifiers. Two additional independent replicas of 1 million unique cDNA reads from the same blood draw were analyzed for two donors (one aged 18 to 30 and one aged 80 or older).

Overall study outcomes, separate from this receptor: As age increased, observed TCR beta diversity per million T cells dropped in a roughly linear way, and a significant reduction was already evident by age 40. Conclusive comparison of naive and antigen-experienced compartments was prevented by the profiling of bulk unsorted PBMCs. The CMV infection status of donors was not known, potentially confounding age-related changes in expanded clonotypes. A strong correlation was found between observed TCR beta diversity and the percentage of naive T cells measured by flow cytometry. Estimates of total diversity from one million sequenced T cells were regarded as lower bounds and underestimates. Compared with the aged group, more naive CD4+ T cells, fewer expanded clones and increased TCR diversity were shown by the long-lived group, suggesting age selection.

The roughly 38 donors, aged about 6 to 95 years, were systemically healthy Caucasian individuals from Russia. Each donor gave approximately 9.3 milliliters of peripheral blood, collected into EDTA-treated Vacutainer tubes. Ficoll-Paque density-gradient centrifugation was used to isolate PBMCs, with at least 6.5 million per sample. Trizol reagent was used to extract total RNA from the PBMCs, yielding at least 5.5 micrograms per sample. Naive CD45RAhigh/CD27high T cell percentages were measured by flow cytometry on a PBMC aliquot from every donor. The method behind the library was 5' RACE. The instrument was an Illumina HiSeq 2500. A second PCR of about 6 to 11 cycles was performed with a sample-barcoded 5' primer and a J-beta primer mix. Each TCR beta cDNA molecule received a unique molecular identifier from a template-switch 5' adaptor carrying 12 random nucleotides. Each sample yielded at least 3 million CDR3-containing paired-end reads. First-strand cDNA synthesis was performed from all RNA using the Mint cDNA synthesis kit, with priming by a TRBC-specific oligonucleotide. After uracil-DNA glycosylase treatment, a first 18-cycle PCR used universal primers M1SS and BC2_uni_R on all cDNA. In the paper's pipeline: Normalization of each sample was performed by random selection of 1 million high-quality reads, each carrying a distinct molecular identifier. Instead of being binned into consensus sequences, reads that shared molecular identifiers were thrown out. MiTCR, run with a Q25 quality threshold and the strictest error-elimination algorithm, handled CDR3 identification, clonotype clustering and error correction. A nonparametric unseen species model with Euler transformation was used to estimate a lower bound on total TCR beta diversity. TCRdb trimmed the raw reads at Q25, called clones with MiXCR and kept productive beta chains. Identical CDR3 protein sequences are pooled into one entry, listed with their most common genes and DNA. The V and J calls were not made by the authors but by TCRdb's processing. The sample yields some 1 million distinct CDR3 sequences; over 35% were counted once. The ten largest clones add up to approximately 17% of the sample.

The CDR3 measures 13 amino acids from cysteine to phenylalanine. Left in the record is the CDR3 DNA by itself, 39 bases read in frame from the first base. CDR1 and CDR2 were assigned from the germline V gene as MNHEY and SVGAGI. This clonotype has ten or more counts. Its antigen target is currently unknown. A junction end diverges from the germline sequence, so it may reflect a read error. The origin of this receptor is an older woman in good health. Sequences were obtained from blood. The chain uses TRBV6-5 and TRBJ2-3; no D segment can be confidently identified. The DNA sequence is TGTGCCAGCAGTGACTCAGAAGCAGATACGCAGTATTTT. This codes for CASSDSEADTQYF.